Following are 26 T cell receptor beta chains from one sample sequenced in a study of cytomegalovirus exposure and HLA in healthy donors. Vbeta (60) and Jbeta (13) primers were used in the PCR. Only in-frame clones appear in the TCRdb table, and some are missing; sequencing was by immunoSEQ multiplex PCR. The sample carries roughly 160,000 clones, over 80% recorded once. What was sequenced was PBMCs. These TCRs come from a boy between 2 and 10 years old in good health and CMV-seronegative.

This sequence joins TRBV7-9 and TRBJ2-5; 10 bases line up with TRBD1. The germline gives CDR1 SEHNR, CDR2 FQNEAQ (reference sequence). V shed 6 bases and J 2 bases; nucleotides not matched to a gene: 3. The CDR3 runs to 14 residues. This CDR3 reads CASRRTGGQETQYF. For the CDR3, the DNA is TGTGCCAGCAGAAGGACAGGGGGTCAAGAGACCCAGTACTTC.

V gene TRBV5-4 combines with J gene TRBJ1-2, with a tentative D call TRBD1 (5 bases). The V gene's germline CDR1 is SGHNT and CDR2 YYREEE (reference sequence). The V end lost 0 bases, the J end lost 7 bases, and 7 bases lay between the germline ends. This CDR3 contains 12 residues. This CDR3 is CASSLVGGGYTF. CDR3 nucleotide sequence: TGTGCCAGCAGCTTGGTGGGGGGTGGCTACACCTTC. Full variable domain (outside the CDR3, taken from reference TRBV5-4 and TRBJ1-2): ETGVTQSPTHLIKTRGQQVTLRCSSQSGHNTVSWYQQALGQGPQFIFQYYREEENGRGNFPPRFSGLQFPNYSSELNVNALELDDSALYLCASSLVGGGYTFGSGTRLTVV.

This clone was observed once. The chain uses TRBV30 and TRBJ2-1; D is possibly TRBD1 (7 bases). Germline values: CDR1 GTSNPN, CDR2 SVGIG (reference sequence). CDR3 size: 14 residues. As DNA, the CDR3 is TGTGGGGGAATAGGCGGGACAGACAACAATGAGCAGTTCTTC. It specifies CGGIGGTDNNEQFF.

This chain links TRBV6-1 with TRBJ2-1; TRBD2 aligns across 8 bases. The CDR3 has 14 residues. J was trimmed by 9 bases and V by 3 bases; bases with no gene match: 7. CDR1 MNHNS and CDR2 SASEGT come from the germline V gene. The CDR3 coding sequence is TGTGCCAGCAGTGAGTTGCGGGAGGCTAGTGAGCAGTTCTTC. Protein sequence: CASSELREASEQFF.

The chain links TRBV15 to TRBJ2-6; D not certain. Trimming removed 0 bases from V and 0 bases from J, with 6 bases in between. Germline V CDR1 and CDR2: LNHNV, YYDKDF (reference sequence). The CDR3 length is 16 residues. CDR3 in DNA: TGTGCCACCAGCAGAGAAGAGTACTCTGGGGCCAACGTCCTGACTTTC. This translates into CATSREEYSGANVLTF.

V usage is TRBV6-1 and J usage is TRBJ2-2; 7 positions match TRBD1. V shed 5 bases, J shed 2 bases, and the junction held 5 bases outside the gene matches. The V gene's germline CDR1 is MNHNS and CDR2 SASEGT. This CDR3 spans 15 amino acids. In DNA form, the CDR3 reads TGTGCCAGCAGTAGACAGGGCCTAAACACCGGGGAGCTGTTTTTT. This codes for CASSRQGLNTGELFF.

This chain connects TRBV7-2 to TRBJ2-7, with 11 bases identical to TRBD1. The CDR3 contains 14 residues. Germline trimming cut 3 bases from V and 5 bases from J; bases unmatched to any gene: 3. Germline V gene data show CDR1 as SGHTA and CDR2 as FQGNSA. CDR3 coding DNA: TGTGCCAGCAGCTTCGGACAGGGGGCGAACGAGCAGTACTTC. It translates to CASSFGQGANEQYF.

This chain links TRBV15 with TRBJ2-3, with 7 bases aligning to TRBD2. The CDR3 consists of 15 residues. V gave up 1 base and J gave up 1 base; unmatched junction bases: 2. CDR1 is LNHNV, CDR2 YYDKDF, per germline (reference sequence). CDR3 nucleotide sequence: TGTGCCACCAGCAGAGTACGGGAGGGCACAGATACGCAGTATTTT. Translation: CATSRVREGTDTQYF.

V gene TRBV21-1 combines with J gene TRBJ2-7; the table calls TRBD1, which could not be checked here. TRBV21-1 is listed as a pseudogene. CDR3 length: 15 residues. The CDR3 loop is CASSGQGEVTYEQYF. The DNA for the CDR3 is TGTGCCAGCAGCGGACAGGGGGAGGTAACCTACGAGCAGTACTTC.

V is TRBV6-4 and J is TRBJ2-3; 7 positions match TRBD2. The germline gives CDR1 MRHNA, CDR2 SNTAGT. The V gene end was trimmed by 3 bases and the J gene end by 10 bases; junction bases not matched to a gene: 7. CDR3 length: 13 amino acids. In DNA form, the CDR3 reads TGTGCCAGCAGTGAAGGATTGGGGAGGGCGCAGTATTTT. This sequence encodes CASSEGLGRAQYF.

The chain uses TRBV5-4 and TRBJ1-2, with TRBD1 as a possible D gene (5 bases). Deletions cut 2 bases from V and 9 bases from J, with 11 bases between. The germline gives CDR1 SGHNT, CDR2 YYREEE (reference sequence). The CDR3 runs to 12 residues. The CDR3 loop is CASSLDRKSYTF. The CDR3 region has the DNA TGTGCCAGCAGCTTAGACAGAAAGAGCTACACCTTC.

This chain links TRBV18 with TRBJ1-1; possibly TRBD1 for D (5 bases). V was cut by 6 bases and J by 5 bases, with 19 bases left in between. Germline V gene lookup returns CDR1 KGHSH and CDR2 LQKENI. The CDR3 runs 15 residues. The CDR3 DNA reads as TGTGCCAGCTCGGATGAGTCGGGACTGGGGACTGAAGCTTTCTTT. It translates to CASSDESGLGTEAFF. Based on the CDR3 plus reference TRBV18 and TRBJ1-1, the full variable domain is NAGVMQNPRHLVRRRGQEARLRCSPMKGHSHVYWYRQLPEEGLKFMVYLQKENIIDESGMPKERFSAEFPKEGPSILRIQQVVRGDSAAYFCASSDESGLGTEAFFGQGTRLTVV.

The chain links TRBV6-5 to TRBJ1-2, with D perhaps TRBD1 (5 bases). V was clipped by 4 bases and J by 0 bases, with 9 bases between them. The CDR3 is 14 amino acids. The germline V gene encodes CDR1 MNHEY and CDR2 SVGAGI. CDR3 sequence (DNA): TGTGCCAGCAGTTTGACAGAAGCTAACTATGGCTACACCTTC. Protein product: CASSLTEANYGYTF.

The J gene is TRBJ2-5, the V gene TRBV4-3; maybe TRBD2 (6 bases). V was trimmed by 3 bases and J by 5 bases, leaving 10 bases between them. Per the germline V gene, CDR1 is LGHNA and CDR2 is YSLEER. The CDR3 length is 13 residues. This CDR3 is CASSQARGETQYF. As DNA, the CDR3 is TGCGCCAGCAGCCAGGCTCGGGGGGAGACCCAGTACTTC.

The gene calls are TRBV6-5 and TRBJ2-7, with TRBD1 matching 11 bases. With V trimmed by 10 bases and J by 5 bases, 7 bases remained unmatched. The CDR3 runs 13 residues. Germline V lookup: CDR1 MNHEY, CDR2 SVGAGI. The CDR3 here is CATREGQGDEQYF. The CDR3 nucleotides are TGTGCCACTCGTGAGGGACAGGGGGACGAGCAGTACTTC.

The CDR3 DNA is TGTGCCAGCAGTTACTCGGTAGAGGGAATTTACGAGCAGTACTTC. Amino acids: CASSYSVEGIYEQYF. The chain combines TRBV6-5 with TRBJ2-7; TRBD2 is a possible D gene (5 bases). The CDR3 spans 15 residues. Trimming removed 0 bases from V and 4 bases from J, with 13 bases in between. Germline V lookup: CDR1 MNHEY, CDR2 SVGAGI.

This chain joins TRBV21-1 and TRBJ1-1. TRBV21-1 is a documented pseudogene. CDR3 length: 15 residues. In DNA, the CDR3 is TGTGCCAGCAGCAAAGAAGAGGGATCGGACACTGAAGCTTTCTTT. Translated, it gives CASSKEEGSDTEAFF.

The J gene is TRBJ2-2, the V gene TRBV5-1, with 8 bases matching TRBD1. With V trimmed by 4 bases and J by 6 bases, 8 bases remained unmatched. This CDR3 is built from 15 residues. CDR1 is SGHRS and CDR2 is YFSETQ in the germline V gene. CDR3 sequence: CASSLPTGDSGELFF. DNA of the CDR3: TGCGCCAGCAGCCTACCGACAGGGGATTCCGGGGAGCTGTTTTTT.

The rearrangement uses TRBV5-4 and TRBJ1-1; D may be TRBD1 (5 bases). V was cut by 3 bases and J by 6 bases, with 12 bases left in between. The CDR3 consists of 13 residues. Germline V gives CDR1 SGHNT, CDR2 YYREEE (reference sequence). CDR3 in amino acids: CASSSPWGAEAFF. CDR3 nucleotide sequence: TGTGCCAGCAGCTCTCCTTGGGGGGCTGAAGCTTTCTTT.

The chain is built from TRBV28 and TRBJ2-6; the D gene is possibly TRBD1 (6 bases). The CDR3 runs 16 residues. Germline V gene data show CDR1 as MDHEN and CDR2 as SYDVKM. V gave up 6 bases and J gave up 2 bases, with 14 bases separating them. CDR3 DNA sequence: TGTGCCAGCAGCCCAGACAGGCCTACTGGGGCCAACGTCCTGACTTTC. It codes for CASSPDRPTGANVLTF.

The gene calls are TRBV19 and TRBJ2-2; a possible D gene is TRBD2 (6 bases). V lost 3 bases to trimming and J lost 3 bases, with 11 bases between them. The CDR3 contains 15 residues. The germline V gene has CDR1 LNHDA and CDR2 SQIVND (reference sequence). The CDR3 nucleotides are TGTGCCAGTAGTATTCTGGGACTTGACACCGGGGAGCTGTTTTTT. Its protein is CASSILGLDTGELFF.

This chain's CDR3 is CASSPDRAGNTIYF. The CDR3 DNA sequence: TGTGCCAGCAGTCCTGACAGGGCTGGAAACACCATATATTTT. The chain has TRBV27 and TRBJ1-3; TRBD1 matches 7 bases. Per germline, CDR1 MNHEY and CDR2 SMNVEV (reference sequence). After removal of 5 bases from V and 2 bases from J, the junction contained 3 bases not matched to a gene. This CDR3 contains 14 residues.

The chain combines TRBV19 with TRBJ2-7; tentative D call: TRBD2 (6 bases). V was shortened by 5 bases and J by 0 bases, with 11 bases between the two germline ends. Germline V gene lookup returns CDR1 LNHDA and CDR2 SQIVND (reference sequence). The CDR3 is made up of 14 amino acids. The CDR3 loop reads CASSSAGISYEQYF. The CDR3 region has the DNA TGTGCCAGTAGTTCAGCGGGCATCTCCTACGAGCAGTACTTC.

The chain is built from TRBV2 and TRBJ2-5; 9 bases fit TRBD2. The J call may be faulty, since TRBJ2-7 better matches the DNA end. This CDR3 has 14 residues. Looked up from germline, CDR1 is SNHLY and CDR2 is FYNNEI. CDR3 DNA sequence: TGTGCCAGCAGTCTTAGCGGGAGTGGTCGCGAGCAGTACTTC. Protein: CASSLSGSGREQYF.

The J gene is TRBJ1-6, the V gene TRBV6-5; D not certain. The CDR3 is made up of 13 amino acids. Germline CDR1 and CDR2: MNHEY and SVGAGI. The V end lost 0 bases, the J end lost 9 bases, and 6 bases lay between the germline ends. CDR3 bases: TGTGCCAGCAGTTACTCCGGAGTTTCACCCCTCCACTTT. It yields the protein CASSYSGVSPLHF.

The V gene is TRBV7-2, the J gene TRBJ2-3, with 9 bases identical to TRBD2. This CDR3 has 15 amino acids. Germline V gives CDR1 SGHTA, CDR2 FQGNSA. V shed 5 bases, J shed 1 base, and the junction held 4 bases outside the gene matches. Here the CDR3 DNA reads TGTGCCAGCAGCGTTGGGACTAGCCGCACAGATACGCAGTATTTT. Translation gives CASSVGTSRTDTQYF.